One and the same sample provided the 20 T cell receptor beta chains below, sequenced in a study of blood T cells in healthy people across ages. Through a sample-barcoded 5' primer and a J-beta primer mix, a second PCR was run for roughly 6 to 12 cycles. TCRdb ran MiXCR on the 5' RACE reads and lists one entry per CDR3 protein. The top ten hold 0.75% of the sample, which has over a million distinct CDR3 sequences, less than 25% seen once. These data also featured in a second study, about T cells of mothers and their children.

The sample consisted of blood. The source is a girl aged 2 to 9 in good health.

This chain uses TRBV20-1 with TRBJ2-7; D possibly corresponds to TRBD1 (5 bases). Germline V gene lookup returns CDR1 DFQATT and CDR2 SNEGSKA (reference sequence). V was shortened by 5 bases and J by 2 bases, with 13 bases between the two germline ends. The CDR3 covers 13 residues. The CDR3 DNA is TGCAGTGCTGATGGACACGATGCCTACGAGCAGTACTTC. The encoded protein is CSADGHDAYEQYF.

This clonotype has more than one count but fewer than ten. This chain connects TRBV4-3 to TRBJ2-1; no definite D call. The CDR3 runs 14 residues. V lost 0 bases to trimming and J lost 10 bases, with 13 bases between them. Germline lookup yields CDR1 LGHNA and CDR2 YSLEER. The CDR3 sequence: CASSQDRVSQEQFF. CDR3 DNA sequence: TGCGCCAGCAGCCAAGATAGGGTTTCTCAGGAGCAGTTCTTC.

As DNA, the CDR3 is TGCAGTGCTAGAGTCCCGAGCAAAAACATTCAGTACTTC. Amino acid sequence: CSARVPSKNIQYF. The V gene is TRBV20-1, the J gene TRBJ2-4; unclear D gene. Germline V gene data show CDR1 as DFQATT and CDR2 as SNEGSKA (reference sequence). The CDR3 is made up of 13 amino acids. Trimming took off 1 base at V and 3 bases at J, with 7 bases between the two ends.

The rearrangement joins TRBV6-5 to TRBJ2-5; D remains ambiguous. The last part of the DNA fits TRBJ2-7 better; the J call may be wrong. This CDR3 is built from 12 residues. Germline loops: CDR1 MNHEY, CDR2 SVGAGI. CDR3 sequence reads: CASSPQWGEQYF. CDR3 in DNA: TGTGCCAGCAGTCCCCAATGGGGCGAGCAGTACTTC.

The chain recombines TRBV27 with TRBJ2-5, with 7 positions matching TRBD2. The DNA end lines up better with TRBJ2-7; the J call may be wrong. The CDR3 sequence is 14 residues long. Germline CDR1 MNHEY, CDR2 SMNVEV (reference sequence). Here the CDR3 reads CASRERGAPYEQYF. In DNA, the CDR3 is TGTGCCAGCAGGGAGCGGGGCGCCCCGTACGAGCAGTACTTC.

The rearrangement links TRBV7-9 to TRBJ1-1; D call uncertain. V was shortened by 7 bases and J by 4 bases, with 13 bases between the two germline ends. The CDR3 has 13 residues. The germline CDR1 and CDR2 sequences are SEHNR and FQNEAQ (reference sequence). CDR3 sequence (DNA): TGTGCCAGCACCCTTCTTACGGGCACTGAAGCTTTCTTT. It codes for CASTLLTGTEAFF. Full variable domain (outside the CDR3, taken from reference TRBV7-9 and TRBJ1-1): DTGVSQNPRHKITKRGQNVTFRCDPISEHNRLYWYRQTLGQGPEFLTYFQNEAQLEKSRLLSDRFSAERPKGSFSTLEIQRTEQGDSAMYLCASTLLTGTEAFFGQGTRLTVV.

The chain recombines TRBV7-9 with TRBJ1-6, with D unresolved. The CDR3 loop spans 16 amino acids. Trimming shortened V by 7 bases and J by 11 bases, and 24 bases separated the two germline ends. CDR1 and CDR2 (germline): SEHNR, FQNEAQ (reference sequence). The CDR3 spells CASTTNAGSPFAPLHF. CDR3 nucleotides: TGTGCCAGCACGACAAACGCGGGGTCGCCCTTTGCACCCCTCCACTTT.

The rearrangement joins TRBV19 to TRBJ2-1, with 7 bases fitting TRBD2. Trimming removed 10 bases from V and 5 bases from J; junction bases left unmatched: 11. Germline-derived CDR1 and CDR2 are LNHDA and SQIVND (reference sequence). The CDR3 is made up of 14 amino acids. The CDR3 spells CATKEGGWHNEQFF. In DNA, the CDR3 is TGTGCCACAAAGGAGGGAGGGTGGCACAATGAGCAGTTCTTC.

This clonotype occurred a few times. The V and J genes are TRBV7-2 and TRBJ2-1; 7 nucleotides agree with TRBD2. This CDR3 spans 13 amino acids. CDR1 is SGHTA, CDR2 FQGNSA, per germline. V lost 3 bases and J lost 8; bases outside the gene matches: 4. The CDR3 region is CASSFGLGYEQFF. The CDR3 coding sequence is TGTGCCAGCAGCTTCGGACTAGGGTATGAGCAGTTCTTC.

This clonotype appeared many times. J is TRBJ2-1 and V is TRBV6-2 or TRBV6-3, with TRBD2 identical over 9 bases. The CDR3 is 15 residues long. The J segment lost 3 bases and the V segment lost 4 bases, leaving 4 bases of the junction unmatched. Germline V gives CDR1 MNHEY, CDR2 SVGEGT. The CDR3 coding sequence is TGTGCCAGCAGTTTAAGCGGGGGGAACTACAATGAGCAGTTCTTC. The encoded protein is CASSLSGGNYNEQFF.

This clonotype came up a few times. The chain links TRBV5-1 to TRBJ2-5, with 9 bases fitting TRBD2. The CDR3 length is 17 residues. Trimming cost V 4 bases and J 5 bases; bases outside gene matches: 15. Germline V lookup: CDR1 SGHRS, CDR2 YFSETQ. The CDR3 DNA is TGCGCCAGCAGCGGACTAGCGCTTGGAGATGCGGCGGAGACCCAGTACTTC. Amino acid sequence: CASSGLALGDAAETQYF. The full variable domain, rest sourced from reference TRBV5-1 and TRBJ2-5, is KAGVTQTPRYLIKTRGQQVTLSCSPISGHRSVSWYQQTPGQGLQFLFEYFSETQRNKGNFPGRFSGRQFSNSRSEMNVSTLELGDSALYLCASSGLALGDAAETQYFGPGTRLLVL.

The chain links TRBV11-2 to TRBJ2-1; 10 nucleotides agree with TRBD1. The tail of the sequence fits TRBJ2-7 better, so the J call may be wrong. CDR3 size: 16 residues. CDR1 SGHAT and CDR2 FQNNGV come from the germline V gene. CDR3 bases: TGTGCCAGCAGCCAGACAATGGGACAGGGGCAGCACGAGCAGTACTTC. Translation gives CASSQTMGQGQHEQYF.

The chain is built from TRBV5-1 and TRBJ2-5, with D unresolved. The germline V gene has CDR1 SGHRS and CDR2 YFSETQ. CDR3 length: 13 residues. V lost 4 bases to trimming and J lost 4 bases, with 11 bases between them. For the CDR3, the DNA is TGCGCCAGCAGCCCGGCTCTAGGAGAGACCCAGTACTTC. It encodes CASSPALGETQYF.

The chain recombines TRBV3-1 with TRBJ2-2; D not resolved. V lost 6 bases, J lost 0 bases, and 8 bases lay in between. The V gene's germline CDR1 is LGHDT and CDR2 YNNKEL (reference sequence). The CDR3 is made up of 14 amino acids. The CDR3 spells CASRLRTNTGELFF. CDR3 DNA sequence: TGTGCCAGCAGATTAAGAACGAACACCGGGGAGCTGTTTTTT.

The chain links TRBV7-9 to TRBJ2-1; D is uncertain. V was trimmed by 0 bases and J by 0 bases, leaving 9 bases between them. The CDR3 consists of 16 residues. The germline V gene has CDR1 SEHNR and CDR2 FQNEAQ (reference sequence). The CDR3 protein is CASSLAYGASYNEQFF. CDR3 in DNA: TGTGCCAGCAGCTTAGCATATGGAGCCTCCTACAATGAGCAGTTCTTC.

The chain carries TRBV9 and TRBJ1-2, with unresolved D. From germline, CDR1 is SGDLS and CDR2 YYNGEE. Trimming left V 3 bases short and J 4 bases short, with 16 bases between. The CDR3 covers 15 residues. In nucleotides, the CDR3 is TGTGCCAGCAGCGCTCCTCGGGGAGGCGGCTATGGCTACACCTTC. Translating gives CASSAPRGGGYGYTF.

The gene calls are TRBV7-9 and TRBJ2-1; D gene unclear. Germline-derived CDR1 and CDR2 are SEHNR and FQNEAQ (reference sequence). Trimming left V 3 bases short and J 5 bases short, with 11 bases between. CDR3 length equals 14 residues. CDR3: CASSLVFGNNEQFF. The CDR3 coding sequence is TGTGCCAGCAGCTTGGTCTTCGGCAACAATGAGCAGTTCTTC.

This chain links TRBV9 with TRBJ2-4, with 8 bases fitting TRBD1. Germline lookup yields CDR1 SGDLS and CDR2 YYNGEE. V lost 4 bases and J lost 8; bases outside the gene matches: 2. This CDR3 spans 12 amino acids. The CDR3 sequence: CASSLQGDIQYF. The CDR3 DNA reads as TGTGCCAGCAGCTTACAGGGGGACATTCAGTACTTC.

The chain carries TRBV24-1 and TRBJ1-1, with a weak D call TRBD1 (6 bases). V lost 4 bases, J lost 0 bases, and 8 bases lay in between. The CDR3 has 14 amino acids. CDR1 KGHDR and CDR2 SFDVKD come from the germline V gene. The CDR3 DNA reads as TGTGCCACCAGTGAGGGGGCCATGAACACTGAAGCTTTCTTT. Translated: CATSEGAMNTEAFF.

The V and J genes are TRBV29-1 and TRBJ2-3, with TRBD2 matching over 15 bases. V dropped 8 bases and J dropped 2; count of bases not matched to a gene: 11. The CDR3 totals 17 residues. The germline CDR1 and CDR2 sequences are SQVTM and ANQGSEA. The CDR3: CSLGGLAGGFFTDTQYF. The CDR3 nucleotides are TGCAGCCTGGGGGGACTAGCGGGAGGCTTTTTCACAGATACGCAGTATTTT.